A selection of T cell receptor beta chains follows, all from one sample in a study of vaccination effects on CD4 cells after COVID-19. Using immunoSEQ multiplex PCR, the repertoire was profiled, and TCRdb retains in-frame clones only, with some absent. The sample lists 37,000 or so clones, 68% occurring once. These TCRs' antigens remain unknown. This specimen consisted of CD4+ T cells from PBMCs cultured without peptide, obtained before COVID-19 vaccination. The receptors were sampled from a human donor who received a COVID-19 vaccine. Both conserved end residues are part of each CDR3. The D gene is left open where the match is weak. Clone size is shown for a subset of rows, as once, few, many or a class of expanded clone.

TGTGCCACCAGCAGAGAGACAGGGGTTTCCTACGAGCAGTACTTC,CATSRETGVSYEQYF,TRBD1,.,TRBV15,TRBJ2-7
TGCAGCGTTGAAGAATTTGGGACAGCGGGATATGGCTACACCTTC,CSVEEFGTAGYGYTF,TRBD1,.,TRBV29-1,TRBJ1-2
TGCGCCAGCAGCTCGGGGGAATCGAACACTGAAGCTTTCTTT,CASSSGESNTEAFF,.,.,TRBV5-1,TRBJ1-1
TGTGCCAGCGGAGTGGGCAGAAAGTCTAACTATGGCTACACCTTC,CASGVGRKSNYGYTF,.,.,TRBV5-4,TRBJ1-2
TGTGCCAGCAGCCAAGGAGGGTGGGGGAGTGGCGAGACCCAGTACTTC,CASSQGGWGSGETQYF,.,.,TRBV3-1/TRBV3-2,TRBJ2-5
TGTGCCAGCAGCTTGGATCCTAACCTCTCCTACGAGCAGTACTTC,CASSLDPNLSYEQYF,.,once,TRBV5-4,TRBJ2-7
TGTGCCAGCAGCCCTGTCCTGAAGGGGAGCCCATACCAAGAGACCCAGTACTTC,CASSPVLKGSPYQETQYF,.,.,TRBV5-4,TRBJ2-5
TGTGCCACCAGCTCCATGAACTATGGCTACACCTTC,CATSSMNYGYTF,.,.,TRBV6-5,TRBJ1-2
TGTGCCTGGAGCACCGTACCTAGCGGGGGGGTCCATGAGCAGTTCTTC,CAWSTVPSGGVHEQFF,TRBD2,few,TRBV30,TRBJ2-1
TGTGCCACCAGCAGAGATACAGGGACCATGAACACTGAAGCTTTCTTT,CATSRDTGTMNTEAFF,.,.,TRBV15,TRBJ1-1
TGTGCCAGCAGCCCGGGACAGGGGGCGGGTTTGGGGACCCAGTACTTC,CASSPGQGAGLGTQYF,TRBD1,.,TRBV3-1/TRBV3-2,TRBJ2-5
TGTGCCAGTTCAAGCGGGGCCTTCCAAGAGACCCAGTACTTC,CASSSGAFQETQYF,TRBD2,.,TRBV6-6,TRBJ2-5
TGTGCCAGCAGCCACAGACAGGGGTTTATCGGCGGGGAGCTGTTTTTT,CASSHRQGFIGGELFF,TRBD1,.,TRBV14,TRBJ2-2
TGTGCCAGCAGCTTATCAAGCGGGACCTTCTACGAGCAGTACTTC,CASSLSSGTFYEQYF,TRBD2,.,TRBV11-2,TRBJ2-7
TGCAGTGCTAGTCGGGGGGCCGAGACCCAGTACTTC,CSASRGAETQYF,.,few,TRBV20-1,TRBJ2-5
TGTGCCAGCAGTTACCCCGACAGGGCTGCTGGCTACACCTTC,CASSYPDRAAGYTF,TRBD1,.,TRBV6-8,TRBJ1-2
TGCAGCGCCTGGGGGGGGGAGAACACTGAAGCTTTCTTT,CSAWGGENTEAFF,.,.,TRBV29-1,TRBJ1-1
TGCGCCAGCACCCGGTTTGGAGGGCCGTTTGACGAGCAGTTCTTC,CASTRFGGPFDEQFF,.,.,TRBV5-1,TRBJ2-1
TGTGCCAGCAGCCCGCCCGTGACTGAAGCTTTCTTT,CASSPPVTEAFF,.,.,TRBV6-6,TRBJ1-1
TGTGCCAGCAGCTTGGAACCCCTGGGTAGTGGCTACACCTTC,CASSLEPLGSGYTF,.,.,TRBV5-5,TRBJ1-2
TGTGCCAGCACCCATCGGGGCGGAACATACAGCCAGCAGTACTTC,CASTHRGGTYSQQYF,.,.,TRBV5-4,TRBJ2-7
TGCGCCAGCACCGGACGAACAGGCGAGGACACTGAAGCTTTCTTT,CASTGRTGEDTEAFF,.,.,TRBV5-1,TRBJ1-1
TGCGCCAGCAGCCTCGGGACAGAACTATACGAGCAGTACTTC,CASSLGTELYEQYF,TRBD1,.,TRBV5-1,TRBJ2-7
TGTGCCAGCAGTTACATCTGGCAATACGAGCAGTACTTC,CASSYIWQYEQYF,.,.,TRBV6-5,TRBJ2-7
TGTGCCAGTAGTATAGGGACCCAGCACAATCAGCCCCAGCATTTT,CASSIGTQHNQPQHF,.,.,TRBV19,TRBJ1-5
TGTGCCAGCAGCTCCGGGGGGTCCTACAATGAGCAGTTCTTC,CASSSGGSYNEQFF,TRBD2,.,TRBV7-7,TRBJ2-1
TGTGCCACCAGTGATACAGGGGGCGCTCAGACCGAGCAGTACTTC,CATSDTGGAQTEQYF,TRBD1,.,TRBV24-1,TRBJ2-7
TGTGCCAGCAGTTTAACAGGTTACTCCTACGAGCAGTACTTC,CASSLTGYSYEQYF,.,.,TRBV28,TRBJ2-7
TGTGCCAGCAGTTTTACGGGATACCAAGAGACCCAGTACTTC,CASSFTGYQETQYF,.,.,TRBV6-5,TRBJ2-5
TGTGCCAGCAGCTTAAGTACGGTATTGGATCAGCCCCAGCATTTT,CASSLSTVLDQPQHF,.,once,TRBV7-8,TRBJ1-5
TGTGCCATCAGTGCTGGAGATACGCAGTATTTT,CAISAGDTQYF,.,.,TRBV10-3,TRBJ2-3
TGTGCCAGTAGCCCTTCGGGGGGAATCGGGTCCTACGAGCAGTACTTC,CASSPSGGIGSYEQYF,TRBD2,.,TRBV19,TRBJ2-7
TGTGCCAGCAGCTTTACAGGGCCGAGGGACTACGAGCAGTACTTC,CASSFTGPRDYEQYF,.,.,TRBV7-8,TRBJ2-7
TGTGCCACCTCGAGACAGGGGGCCGGGGAGCTGTTTTTT,CATSRQGAGELFF,TRBD1,.,TRBV19,TRBJ2-2
TGTGCCAGCAGCTCCCGACTAGCGGGCGGCACCGGGGAGCTGTTTTTT,CASSSRLAGGTGELFF,TRBD2,.,TRBV11-2,TRBJ2-2
TGTGCCAGTAGTCCGCGTGGGACCGCTTTAGCCAAAAACATTCAGTACTTC,CASSPRGTALAKNIQYF,.,.,TRBV19,TRBJ2-4
TGCAGCGTTGGCTTGGGGGTTACAGATACGCAGTATTTT,CSVGLGVTDTQYF,.,.,TRBV29-1,TRBJ2-3
TGTGCCAGCAGTTTTGGGCAGGGTGGCGGCTACACCTTC,CASSFGQGGGYTF,.,.,TRBV12-3/TRBV12-4,TRBJ1-2